The rows below give T cell receptor beta chains drawn from one sample of a study of post-analysis software for immune sequencing data. TCRdb reprocessed the PCR reads with MiXCR, giving one entry per CDR3 protein. The sample contains 150,000 to 200,000 distinct CDR3 sequences, about 34% of which appear only once. This specimen was blood, taken after autologous hematopoietic stem cell transplantation. These receptors were obtained from a girl between 10 and 17 years old with multiple sclerosis. Each CDR3 is given with its conserved first and last residue. The D gene is left open where the match is weak. A row's size may be missing; if present it is once, few, many or a size class.

d_call: -
v_call: TRBV11-3
j_call: TRBJ2-3
clone_size: once
cdr3_nt: TGTGCCAGCAGCTTATTGGGTGGCACAGATACGCAGTATTTT
cdr3_aa: CASSLLGGTDTQYF

d_call: TRBD2
v_call: TRBV6-2/TRBV6-3
j_call: TRBJ2-5
clone_size: -
cdr3_nt: TGTGCCAGCGACACCAGAGCGGGGCAAGAGACCCAGTACTTC
cdr3_aa: CASDTRAGQETQYF

d_call: -
v_call: TRBV7-9
j_call: TRBJ2-1
clone_size: -
cdr3_nt: TGTGCCAGCAGCCCCTGGGTCGCCAATGAGCAGTTCTTC
cdr3_aa: CASSPWVANEQFF

d_call: -
v_call: TRBV11-2
j_call: TRBJ2-3
clone_size: -
cdr3_nt: TGTGCCAGCAGCATAATCGGGGATTCCACAGATACGCAGTATTTT
cdr3_aa: CASSIIGDSTDTQYF

d_call: -
v_call: TRBV20-1
j_call: TRBJ2-3
clone_size: few
cdr3_nt: TGCAGTGCTAGTGTTAGGCTTTTCACAGATACGCAGTATTTT
cdr3_aa: CSASVRLFTDTQYF

d_call: TRBD1
v_call: TRBV5-1
j_call: TRBJ2-7
clone_size: few
cdr3_nt: TGCGCCAGCAGCTTGGCCTTCGGACAGGGGTCCTCCGAGCAGTACTTC
cdr3_aa: CASSLAFGQGSSEQYF

d_call: TRBD2
v_call: TRBV18
j_call: TRBJ2-5
clone_size: once
cdr3_nt: TGTGCCAGCTCACCGCAAGCGGGACTGATTAAAGAGACCCAGTACTTC
cdr3_aa: CASSPQAGLIKETQYF

d_call: -
v_call: TRBV4-3
j_call: TRBJ2-1
clone_size: many
cdr3_nt: TGCGCCAGCAGCCAAGAAGGGGGACTGGGGAGTGAGCAGTTCTTC
cdr3_aa: CASSQEGGLGSEQFF

d_call: -
v_call: TRBV29-1
j_call: TRBJ1-1
clone_size: -
cdr3_nt: TGCAGCGTTGAAGGGCAACAGGGTACGGAAGCTTTCTTT
cdr3_aa: CSVEGQQGTEAFF

d_call: TRBD1
v_call: TRBV28
j_call: TRBJ2-5
clone_size: -
cdr3_nt: TGTGCCAGCAGTCCCTGGACAGGGAAGGAGACCCAGTACTTC
cdr3_aa: CASSPWTGKETQYF

d_call: -
v_call: TRBV20-1
j_call: TRBJ2-1
clone_size: many
cdr3_nt: TGCAGTGGGGCCGGGGGAGCGGTCAATGAGCAGTTCTTC
cdr3_aa: CSGAGGAVNEQFF

d_call: TRBD1
v_call: TRBV20-1
j_call: TRBJ2-1
clone_size: -
cdr3_nt: TGCAGTGCTTCCACAGGGGCCTTAAGCTCCTACAATGAGCAGTTCTTC
cdr3_aa: CSASTGALSSYNEQFF

d_call: -
v_call: TRBV12-3/TRBV12-4
j_call: TRBJ2-3
clone_size: -
cdr3_nt: TGTGCCAGCAGTTTTGTAGCTACCAGCATAGATACGCAGTATTTT
cdr3_aa: CASSFVATSIDTQYF

d_call: TRBD1
v_call: TRBV6-2/TRBV6-3
j_call: TRBJ2-1
clone_size: -
cdr3_nt: TGTGCCAGCACCCTGATAGGGGACAGGTTTTACAATGAGCAGTTCTTC
cdr3_aa: CASTLIGDRFYNEQFF

d_call: TRBD2
v_call: TRBV12-5
j_call: TRBJ2-1
clone_size: -
cdr3_nt: TGTGCTAGTGGTCCCCAGCGGGAGGGCTCCAATGAGCAGTTCTTC
cdr3_aa: CASGPQREGSNEQFF

d_call: -
v_call: TRBV11-2
j_call: TRBJ2-1
clone_size: -
cdr3_nt: TGTGCCAGCAGCTTGAGATGGGGGTCCTACAATGAGCAGTTCTTC
cdr3_aa: CASSLRWGSYNEQFF

d_call: -
v_call: TRBV9
j_call: TRBJ2-1
clone_size: -
cdr3_nt: TGTGCCAGCAGCGGGGGGGCTAGCGGCTCCTACAATGAGCAGTTCTTC
cdr3_aa: CASSGGASGSYNEQFF

d_call: -
v_call: TRBV29-1
j_call: TRBJ2-5
clone_size: many
cdr3_nt: TGCAGCGTTGACCGGGGGACGGACCACGAACAAGAGACCCAGTACTTC
cdr3_aa: CSVDRGTDHEQETQYF

d_call: TRBD2
v_call: TRBV20-1
j_call: TRBJ2-5
clone_size: few
cdr3_nt: TGCAGTGCTAGAGAGGGTCTAGCGGGAGGGCTTTGGGAGACCCAGTACTTC
cdr3_aa: CSAREGLAGGLWETQYF

d_call: -
v_call: TRBV7-9
j_call: TRBJ1-2
clone_size: few
cdr3_nt: TGTGCCAGCAGGCGCGGAGACGGGGGCTATGGCTACACCTTC
cdr3_aa: CASRRGDGGYGYTF

d_call: -
v_call: TRBV27
j_call: TRBJ1-1
clone_size: few
cdr3_nt: TGTGCCAGCATTTACCTAGGCTCTGGGCAGAACACTGAAGCTTTCTTT
cdr3_aa: CASIYLGSGQNTEAFF

d_call: -
v_call: TRBV7-2
j_call: TRBJ2-1
clone_size: -
cdr3_nt: TGTGCCAGCAGCTTACTCTCTAGTGAGCAGTTCTTC
cdr3_aa: CASSLLSSEQFF

d_call: TRBD2
v_call: TRBV2
j_call: TRBJ2-3
clone_size: -
cdr3_nt: TGTGCCACCGAGCGGGAGGGTGGCCCAGATACGCAGTATTTT
cdr3_aa: CATEREGGPDTQYF

d_call: TRBD2
v_call: TRBV5-1
j_call: TRBJ2-7
clone_size: -
cdr3_nt: TGCGCCAGCAGCCCTACGGGAGGAGGGAACCCCGAGCAGTACTTC
cdr3_aa: CASSPTGGGNPEQYF

d_call: -
v_call: TRBV4-2
j_call: TRBJ2-7
clone_size: many
cdr3_nt: TGTGCCAGCAGCCAAGCGGAGGGGGTTTACGAGCAGTACTTC
cdr3_aa: CASSQAEGVYEQYF

d_call: TRBD2
v_call: TRBV7-3
j_call: TRBJ2-3
clone_size: -
cdr3_nt: TGTGCCAGCAGCTTAGAGCCGGGACTAGGTGGGGGCACGCAGTATTTT
cdr3_aa: CASSLEPGLGGGTQYF

d_call: TRBD1
v_call: TRBV29-1
j_call: TRBJ2-7
clone_size: -
cdr3_nt: TGCAGCGTCAGTGGTTCCGGGACAGGGAGTTACGAGCAGTACTTC
cdr3_aa: CSVSGSGTGSYEQYF

d_call: -
v_call: TRBV4-1
j_call: TRBJ2-3
clone_size: -
cdr3_nt: TGCGCCAGCAGCTTGGCCCTAGTCACAGATACGCAGTATTTT
cdr3_aa: CASSLALVTDTQYF